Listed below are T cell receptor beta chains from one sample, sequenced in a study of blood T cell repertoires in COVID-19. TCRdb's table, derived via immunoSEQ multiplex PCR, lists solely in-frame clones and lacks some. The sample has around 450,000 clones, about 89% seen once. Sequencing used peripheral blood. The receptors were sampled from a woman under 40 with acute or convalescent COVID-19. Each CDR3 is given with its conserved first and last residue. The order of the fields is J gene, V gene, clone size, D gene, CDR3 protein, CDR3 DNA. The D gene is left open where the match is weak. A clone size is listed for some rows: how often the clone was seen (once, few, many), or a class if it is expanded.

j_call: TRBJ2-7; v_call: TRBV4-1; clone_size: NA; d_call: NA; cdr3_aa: CASSQGPDEKQGSSYEQYF; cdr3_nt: TGCGCCAGCAGCCAGGGGCCCGACGAAAAACAGGGCAGCTCCTACGAGCAGTACTTC
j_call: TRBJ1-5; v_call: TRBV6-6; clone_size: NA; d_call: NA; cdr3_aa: CASSVDRNQPQHF; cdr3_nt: TGTGCCAGCAGTGTGGACAGAAACCAGCCCCAGCATTTT
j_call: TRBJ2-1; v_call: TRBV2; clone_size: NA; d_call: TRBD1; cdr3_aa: CASSGQVYNEQFF; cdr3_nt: TGTGCCAGCTCAGGACAGGTATACAATGAGCAGTTCTTC
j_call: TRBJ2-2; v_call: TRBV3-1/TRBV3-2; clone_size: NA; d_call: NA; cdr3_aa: CASSPSLLGRGFDHTGELFF; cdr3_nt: TGTGCCAGCAGCCCCTCCCTCTTAGGCAGGGGATTCGATCACACCGGGGAGCTGTTTTTT
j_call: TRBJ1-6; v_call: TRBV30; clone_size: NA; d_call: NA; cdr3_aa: CAWNRVGGSPLHF; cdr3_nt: TGTGCCTGGAACAGGGTTGGCGGTTCACCCCTCCACTTT
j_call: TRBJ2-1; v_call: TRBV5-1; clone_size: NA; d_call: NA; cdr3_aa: CASSLGVGDEQFF; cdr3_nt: TGCGCCAGCAGCTTGGGGGTCGGGGATGAGCAGTTCTTC
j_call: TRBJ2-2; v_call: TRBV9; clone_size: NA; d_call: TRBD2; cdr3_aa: CASSVDWSGGFTGELFF; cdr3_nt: TGTGCCAGCAGCGTAGATTGGAGCGGGGGGTTTACCGGGGAGCTGTTTTTT
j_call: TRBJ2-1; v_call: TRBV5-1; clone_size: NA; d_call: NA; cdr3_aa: CASSGGGLGHEQFF; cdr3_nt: TGCGCCAGCAGCGGAGGAGGGTTGGGCCATGAGCAGTTCTTC
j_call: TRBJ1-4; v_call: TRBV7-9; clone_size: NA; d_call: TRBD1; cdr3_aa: CASSSDRVSYELFF; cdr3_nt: TGTGCCAGCAGCTCTGACAGGGTTTCCTACGAACTGTTTTTT
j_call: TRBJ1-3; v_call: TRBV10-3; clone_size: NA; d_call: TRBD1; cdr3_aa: CAISEDRVGNTIYF; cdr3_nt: TGTGCCATCAGTGAGGACAGGGTTGGAAACACCATATATTTT
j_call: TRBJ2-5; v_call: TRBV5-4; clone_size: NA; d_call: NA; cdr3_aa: CASSPGETQYF; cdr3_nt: TGTGCCAGCAGCCCCGGGGAGACCCAGTACTTC
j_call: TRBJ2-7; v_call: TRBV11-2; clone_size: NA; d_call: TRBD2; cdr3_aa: CASRRPGGSGGSYEQYF; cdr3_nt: TGTGCCAGCAGACGCCCAGGGGGGAGCGGGGGGTCCTACGAGCAGTACTTC
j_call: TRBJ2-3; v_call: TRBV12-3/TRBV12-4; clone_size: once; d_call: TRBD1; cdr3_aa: CASSPTGSDTQYF; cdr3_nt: TGTGCCAGCAGCCCGACAGGGTCAGATACGCAGTATTTT
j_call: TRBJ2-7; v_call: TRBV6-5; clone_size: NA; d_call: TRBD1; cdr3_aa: CASSLLGQGSEQYF; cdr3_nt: TGTGCCAGCAGTCTGCTGGGACAGGGGTCCGAGCAGTACTTC
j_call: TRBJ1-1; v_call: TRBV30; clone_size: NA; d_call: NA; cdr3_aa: CAWSPLGEGRNTEAFF; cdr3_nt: TGTGCCTGGAGCCCGTTGGGGGAGGGGAGAAACACTGAAGCTTTCTTT
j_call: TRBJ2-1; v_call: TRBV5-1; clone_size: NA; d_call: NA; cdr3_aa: CASSFVGGTNYNEQFF; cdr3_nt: TGCGCCAGCAGCTTCGTCGGAGGAACGAACTACAATGAGCAGTTCTTC
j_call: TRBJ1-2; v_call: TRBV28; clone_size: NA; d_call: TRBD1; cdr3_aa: CASSGESRGVYGYTF; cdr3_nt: TGTGCCAGCAGCGGAGAATCCAGGGGGGTCTATGGCTACACCTTC
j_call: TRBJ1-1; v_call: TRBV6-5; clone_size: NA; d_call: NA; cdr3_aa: CASRIGGEAFF; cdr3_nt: TGTGCCAGCAGGATAGGGGGAGAGGCTTTCTTT
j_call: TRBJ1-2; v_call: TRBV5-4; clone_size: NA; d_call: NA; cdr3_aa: CASSPNRDPDGYTF; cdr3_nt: TGTGCCAGCAGCCCCAACAGGGACCCCGATGGCTACACCTTC
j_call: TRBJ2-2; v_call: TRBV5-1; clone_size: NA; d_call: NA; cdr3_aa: CASRPDRTSFWELFF; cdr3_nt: TGCGCCAGCAGACCCGACAGGACGTCTTTTTGGGAGCTGTTTTTT
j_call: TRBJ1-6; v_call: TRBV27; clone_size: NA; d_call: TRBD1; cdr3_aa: CASTPTGAHNSPLHF; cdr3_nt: TGTGCCAGCACCCCGACAGGGGCGCATAATTCACCCCTCCACTTT
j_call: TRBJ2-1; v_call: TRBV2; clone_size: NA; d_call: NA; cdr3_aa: CASSERTVATGNEQFF; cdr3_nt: TGTGCCAGCAGTGAGAGGACAGTAGCAACTGGGAATGAGCAGTTCTTC
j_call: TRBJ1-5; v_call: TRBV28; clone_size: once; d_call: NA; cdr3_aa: CASSPRLNQPQHF; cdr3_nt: TGTGCCAGCAGCCCCAGGTTAAATCAGCCCCAGCATTTT
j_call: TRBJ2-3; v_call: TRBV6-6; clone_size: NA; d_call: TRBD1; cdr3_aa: CASSYSETGPTDTQYF; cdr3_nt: TGTGCCAGCAGTTACTCCGAGACAGGGCCCACAGATACGCAGTATTTT
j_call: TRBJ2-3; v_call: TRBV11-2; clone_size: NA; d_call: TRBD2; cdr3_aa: CASSLETSGGPGTQYF; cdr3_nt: TGTGCCAGCAGCTTAGAAACTAGCGGGGGGCCTGGTACGCAGTATTTT
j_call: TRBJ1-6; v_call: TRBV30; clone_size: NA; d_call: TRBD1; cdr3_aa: CAWSVGTGRSPLHF; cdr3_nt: TGTGCCTGGAGTGTTGGGACAGGGCGGTCACCCCTCCACTTT
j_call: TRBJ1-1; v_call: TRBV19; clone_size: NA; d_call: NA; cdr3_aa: CASSNTGTPNTEAFF; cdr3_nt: TGTGCCAGTAGTAACACCGGGACACCGAACACTGAAGCTTTCTTT
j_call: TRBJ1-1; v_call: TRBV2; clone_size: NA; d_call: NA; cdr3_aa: CASSLEQVWTEAFF; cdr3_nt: TGTGCCAGCAGTCTCGAACAGGTATGGACTGAAGCTTTCTTT
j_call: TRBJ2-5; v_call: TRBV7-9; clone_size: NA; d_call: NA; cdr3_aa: CASSLPYGQQETQYF; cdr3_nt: TGTGCCAGCAGCTTACCCTATGGGCAGCAAGAGACCCAGTACTTC
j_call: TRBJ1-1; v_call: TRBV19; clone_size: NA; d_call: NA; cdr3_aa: CASCVLHTSGGLNTEAFF; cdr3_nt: TGTGCCAGTTGCGTTCTCCACACATCTGGGGGGTTGAACACTGAAGCTTTCTTT
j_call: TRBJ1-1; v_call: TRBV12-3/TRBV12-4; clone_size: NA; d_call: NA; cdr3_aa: CASSWGGSTEAFF; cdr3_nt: TGTGCCAGCAGTTGGGGGGGGAGCACTGAAGCTTTCTTT
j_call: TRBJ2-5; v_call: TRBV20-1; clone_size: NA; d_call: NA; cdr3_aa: CSARSKETQYF; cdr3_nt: TGCAGTGCTAGGAGCAAAGAGACCCAGTACTTC
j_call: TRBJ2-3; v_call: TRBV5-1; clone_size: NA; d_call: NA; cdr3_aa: CASSLAHGTDTDTQYF; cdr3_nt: TGCGCCAGCAGCTTAGCGCACGGCACCGACACAGATACGCAGTATTTT
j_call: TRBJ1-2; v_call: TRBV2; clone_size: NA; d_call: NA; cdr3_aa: CASNPKGGVGYTF; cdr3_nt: TGTGCCAGCAACCCGAAGGGGGGGGTTGGCTACACCTTC
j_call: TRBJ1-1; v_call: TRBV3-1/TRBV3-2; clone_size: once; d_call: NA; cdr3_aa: CASSPYNRENTEAFF; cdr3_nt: TGTGCCAGCAGCCCCTATAACAGGGAGAACACTGAAGCTTTCTTT
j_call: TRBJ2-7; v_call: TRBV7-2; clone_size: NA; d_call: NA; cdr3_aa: CASSSLRGSYEQYF; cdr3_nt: TGTGCCAGCAGCTCCCTACGGGGGTCCTACGAGCAGTACTTC
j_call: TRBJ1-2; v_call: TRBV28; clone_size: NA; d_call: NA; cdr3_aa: CASSLSIGAGGYTF; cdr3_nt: TGTGCCAGCAGTTTATCCATAGGGGCCGGTGGCTACACCTTC
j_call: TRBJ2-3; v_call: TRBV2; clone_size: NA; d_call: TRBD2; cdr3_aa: CASPRTSGTDTQYF; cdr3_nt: TGTGCCAGCCCGAGGACTAGCGGCACAGATACGCAGTATTTT
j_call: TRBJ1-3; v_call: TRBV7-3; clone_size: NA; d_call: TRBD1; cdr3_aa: CASSFDRDRGANSGNTIYF; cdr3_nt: TGTGCCAGCAGCTTTGACCGGGACAGGGGCGCGAACTCTGGAAACACCATATATTTT
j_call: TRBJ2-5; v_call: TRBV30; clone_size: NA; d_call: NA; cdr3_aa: CAWSSMAGAETQYF; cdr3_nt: TGTGCCTGGAGCTCGATGGCAGGGGCAGAGACCCAGTACTTC
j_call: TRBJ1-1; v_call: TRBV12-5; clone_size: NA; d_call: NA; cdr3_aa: CASGLVLGHDWNTEAFF; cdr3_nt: TGTGCTAGTGGTTTGGTACTTGGTCATGATTGGAACACTGAAGCTTTCTTT